The 30 T cell receptor beta chains below come from one sample, sequenced in a study of cytomegalovirus exposure and HLA in healthy donors. The study ran its PCR with 60 Vbeta and 13 Jbeta primers. Profiling relied on immunoSEQ multiplex PCR, and the TCRdb table lists in-frame clones only, not all of them. The sample holds about 92,000 clones, 65% to 85% seen once. Sequencing was carried out using PBMCs. The source of these receptors is a girl aged 2 to 10 in good health and CMV-seropositive.

The chain carries TRBV27 and TRBJ1-1; D call uncertain. This CDR3 is 15 amino acids long. Trimming left V 1 base short and J 0 bases short, with 9 bases between. Germline V gene lookup returns CDR1 MNHEY and CDR2 SMNVEV (reference sequence). The CDR3 loop is CASSLLRFMNTEAFF. CDR3 in DNA: TGTGCCAGCAGTTTATTGCGGTTTATGAACACTGAAGCTTTCTTT.

The V call is TRBV15, the J call TRBJ2-1; no clear D. The ends were cut back, 7 bases at V and 4 bases at J, with 8 bases in the middle. Germline V gives CDR1 LNHNV, CDR2 YYDKDF (reference sequence). The CDR3 has 12 residues. The CDR3 DNA reads TGTGCCACCATAACAGTTTACAATGAGCAGTTCTTC. Translated: CATITVYNEQFF.

The genes are TRBV10-3 and TRBJ1-1, with D possibly TRBD1 on 5 matching bases. The CDR3 spans 14 residues. Germline CDR1 ENHRY, CDR2 SYGVKD. V was pared by 6 bases and J by 4 bases, with 15 bases between. CDR3: CAIRSFTGPTEAFF. The CDR3 DNA follows: TGTGCCATCAGGAGCTTTACAGGACCCACTGAAGCTTTCTTT.

The table lists this clone with a count of one. The chain carries TRBV27 and TRBJ2-7; 9 nucleotides match TRBD1. The V gene end was trimmed by 6 bases and the J gene end by 2 bases; junction bases not matched to a gene: 8. The germline V gene encodes CDR1 MNHEY and CDR2 SMNVEV (reference sequence). The CDR3 sequence is 15 residues long. CDR3 residues: CASSRVGQGPYEQYF. CDR3 nucleotides: TGTGCCAGCAGCCGGGTCGGACAGGGGCCCTACGAGCAGTACTTC.

The table lists this clone with a count of one. The chain links TRBV5-1 to TRBJ2-1, with 9 bases aligning to TRBD1. Trimming took 0 bases from V and 10 from J; bases not matched to a gene: 8. The CDR3 loop spans 15 amino acids. Germline loops: CDR1 SGHRS, CDR2 YFSETQ. CDR3 loop: CASSLGTGVIWEQFF. The CDR3 region has the DNA TGCGCCAGCAGCTTGGGGACAGGGGTGATCTGGGAGCAGTTCTTC.

CDR3 protein: CSSSSGSYEQFF. CDR3 bases: TGCAGCTCCTCTAGCGGGAGTTATGAGCAGTTCTTC. The chain links TRBV29-1 to TRBJ2-1; 10 bases map to TRBD2. The CDR3 has 12 residues. The germline CDR1 and CDR2 sequences are SQVTM and ANQGSEA. Trimming cost V 8 bases and J 8 bases; bases outside gene matches: 6.

V usage is TRBV30 and J usage is TRBJ2-2; a possible D gene is TRBD2 (6 bases). The germline CDR1 and CDR2 sequences are GTSNPN and SVGIG (reference sequence). The ends were cut back, 3 bases at V and 3 bases at J, with 14 bases in the middle. The CDR3 extends over 15 amino acids. CDR3 sequence: CAWSVQWGDTGELFF. As DNA, the CDR3 is TGTGCCTGGAGCGTACAGTGGGGGGACACCGGGGAGCTGTTTTTT.

The genes are TRBV28 and TRBJ1-2, with D perhaps matching TRBD1 (6 bases). Trimming removed 5 bases from V and 2 bases from J, with 15 bases in between. This CDR3 contains 15 residues. Germline V CDR1 and CDR2: MDHEN, SYDVKM. The CDR3 region has the DNA TGTGCCAGCAGTCCCCCCGGACAGCAAAACTATGGCTACACCTTC. Amino acid sequence: CASSPPGQQNYGYTF.

V is TRBV15 and J is TRBJ2-7, with TRBD2 identical over 7 bases. This CDR3 has 15 residues. The V gene end was trimmed by 8 bases and the J gene end by 6 bases; junction bases not matched to a gene: 16. The germline V gene encodes CDR1 LNHNV and CDR2 YYDKDF (reference sequence). The CDR3 reads CATQHGAGETGEQYF. In DNA, the CDR3 is TGTGCCACCCAGCACGGGGCGGGAGAAACGGGCGAGCAGTACTTC.

The genes are TRBV6-6 and TRBJ2-7; unclear D gene. The CDR3 extends over 15 amino acids. Germline V gene sequence: CDR1 MNHNY, CDR2 SVGAGI (reference sequence). V shed 4 bases and J shed 0 bases, with 13 bases lying between them. Here the CDR3 DNA reads TGTGCCAGCAGTTCTCCGCCTAAAAGCTCCTACGAGCAGTACTTC. It specifies CASSSPPKSSYEQYF.

The V gene is TRBV6-5, the J gene TRBJ1-1; tentatively, D is TRBD1 (6 bases). The germline V gene has CDR1 MNHEY and CDR2 SVGAGI. CDR3 size: 13 residues. The V and J ends lost 8 bases and 4 bases respectively, with 14 bases between them. CDR3 DNA: TGTGCCAGCCGTACTACAGGGACCACTGAAGCTTTCTTT. This sequence encodes CASRTTGTTEAFF.

The chain recombines TRBV25-1 with TRBJ2-3; 8 nucleotides align to TRBD2. Germline-derived CDR1 and CDR2 are MGHDK and SYGVNS. Unmatched junction bases numbered 5, after V lost 3 bases and J lost 0 bases. This CDR3 contains 16 residues. CDR3 sequence reads: CASSDLTSASTDTQYF. CDR3 in DNA: TGTGCCAGCAGTGACTTGACTAGCGCTAGCACAGATACGCAGTATTTT.

The chain combines TRBV4-1 with TRBJ1-1; D gene uncertain. The CDR3 is 17 residues long. Germline V CDR1 and CDR2: MGHRA, YSYEKL. V lost 0 bases, J lost 4 bases, and 18 bases lay in between. The CDR3 spells CASSQERIRLRVTEAFF. Here the CDR3 DNA reads TGCGCCAGCAGCCAAGAGCGAATAAGATTACGGGTCACTGAAGCTTTCTTT.

CDR3 nucleotides: TGTGCCAGCAGCCCCTCTAATGAGCAGTTCTTC. Translated, it gives CASSPSNEQFF. The V gene is TRBV7-9, the J gene TRBJ2-1, with no clear D. Trimming took off 5 bases at V and 7 bases at J, with 6 bases between the two ends. CDR1 and CDR2 (germline): SEHNR, FQNEAQ (reference sequence). The CDR3 extends over 11 amino acids.

V is TRBV6-6 and J is TRBJ2-7; weak D call: TRBD1 (5 bases). Per the germline V gene, CDR1 is MNHNY and CDR2 is SVGAGI (reference sequence). The CDR3 length is 14 residues. V lost 0 bases and J 3 bases, leaving 9 bases between the germline ends. CDR3 protein: CASSYSGANYEQYF. CDR3 in DNA: TGTGCCAGCAGTTACTCAGGGGCCAACTACGAGCAGTACTTC.

The chain carries TRBV30 and TRBJ2-3; 7 bases are shared with TRBD2. The CDR3 covers 14 residues. With V trimmed by 1 base and J by 2 bases, 3 bases remained unmatched. Germline lookup yields CDR1 GTSNPN and CDR2 SVGIG (reference sequence). CDR3 bases: TGTGCCTGGAGTGCCCTAGCGGCCACAGATACGCAGTATTTT. Its translation is CAWSALAATDTQYF.

This chain links TRBV5-1 with TRBJ2-3; the match to TRBD2 covers 9 bases. V shed 0 bases, J shed 14 bases, and the junction held 7 bases outside the gene matches. This CDR3 has 13 residues. Looked up from germline, CDR1 is SGHRS and CDR2 is YFSETQ. CDR3 DNA: TGCGCCAGCAGCTTGGGACTAGCGGACCTCCCGTATTTT. Amino acid sequence: CASSLGLADLPYF.

The chain carries TRBV7-2 and TRBJ2-3, with D possibly matching TRBD2 (6 bases). The V gene's germline CDR1 is SGHTA and CDR2 FQGNSA. CDR3 length equals 16 residues. Trimming cost V 5 bases and J 2 bases, with 17 bases left between them. DNA of the CDR3: TGTGCCAGCAGCCCCCGTCGGGCGGGGCACACAGATACGCAGTATTTT. As protein: CASSPRRAGHTDTQYF. The full variable domain, its missing parts supplied by reference TRBV7-2 and TRBJ2-3, is GAGVSQSPSNKVTEKGKDVELRCDPISGHTALYWYRQSLGQGLEFLIYFQGNSAPDKSGLPSDRFSAERTGGSVSTLTIQRTQQEDSAVYLCASSPRRAGHTDTQYFGPGTRLTVL.

The J gene is TRBJ2-1, the V gene TRBV30; D unresolved. V gave up 0 bases and J gave up 7 bases, with 4 bases separating them. Germline V gene data show CDR1 as GTSNPN and CDR2 as SVGIG (reference sequence). The CDR3 extends over 11 amino acids. Written as DNA, the CDR3 is TGTGCCTGGAGTGTACAGAATGAGCAGTTCTTC. This codes for CAWSVQNEQFF.

The rearrangement joins TRBV9 to TRBJ2-5; 7 positions agree with TRBD2. J gave up 2 bases and V 1 base, and 2 bases lay outside the gene matches. In germline, CDR1 is SGDLS, CDR2 YYNGEE. CDR3 length: 14 amino acids. This chain's CDR3 is CASSVFGGQETQYF. DNA for the CDR3: TGTGCCAGCAGCGTATTCGGGGGGCAAGAGACCCAGTACTTC.

This chain connects TRBV5-5 to TRBJ2-7, with D possibly being TRBD1 (5 bases). CDR1 and CDR2 (germline): SGHKS, YYEKEE (reference sequence). There are 14 residues in the CDR3. V gave up 0 bases and J gave up 4 bases, with 11 bases separating them. As DNA, the CDR3 is TGTGCCAGCAGCTTGGGGCAGGGAAGGTACGAGCAGTACTTC. Translating gives CASSLGQGRYEQYF.

The chain uses TRBV27 and TRBJ2-7, with D uncertain. Per the germline V gene, CDR1 is MNHEY and CDR2 is SMNVEV (reference sequence). Trimming took off 8 bases at V and 7 bases at J, with 18 bases between the two ends. The CDR3 is 13 amino acids. The chain's CDR3 is CASSYGDGWEQYF. The CDR3 nucleotides read TGTGCCAGCTCCTATGGCGACGGGTGGGAGCAGTACTTC.

The rearrangement joins TRBV7-8 to TRBJ1-2; no firm D call. Trimming removed 3 bases at V and 0 bases at J, with 11 bases between. Germline CDR1 SGHVS, CDR2 FQNEAQ. The CDR3 is 15 amino acids. CDR3 bases: TGTGCCAGCAGCTTGCGGGGAGGAGCTAACTATGGCTACACCTTC. This codes for CASSLRGGANYGYTF.

This chain joins TRBV4-2 and TRBJ1-5; D uncertain. The CDR3 length is 13 residues. The V end was cut by 0 bases, the J end by 6 bases, with 6 bases between. Germline V gene sequence: CDR1 LGHNA, CDR2 YNFKEQ. As DNA, the CDR3 is TGTGCCAGCAGCCAAGAGCACAGTCAGCCCCAGCATTTT. Residues: CASSQEHSQPQHF.

V is TRBV28 and J is TRBJ1-2, with D possibly TRBD1 on 5 matching bases. The germline gives CDR1 MDHEN, CDR2 SYDVKM. This CDR3 has 14 amino acids. V dropped 6 bases and J dropped 4 bases, with 15 bases sitting between them. CDR3 bases: TGTGCCAGCAGGGGTTTTGGGGCCTCCTATGGCTACACCTTC. Amino acids: CASRGFGASYGYTF.

The chain joins TRBV10-2 to TRBJ2-5; TRBD2 matches at 12 bases. The last part of the DNA fits TRBJ2-7 better; the J call may be wrong. The CDR3 consists of 18 residues. Looked up from germline, CDR1 is WSHSY and CDR2 is SAAADI. The CDR3 DNA follows: TGCGCCAGCAGCCGAGCGCGGCTAGCGGGAGGGGTAGGCTACGAGCAGTACTTC. It codes for CASSRARLAGGVGYEQYF.

The rearrangement joins TRBV28 to TRBJ2-5, with TRBD2 as a possible D gene (5 bases). Trimming stripped 3 bases from V and 7 bases from J, with 12 bases between. The CDR3 covers 13 residues. The germline V gene encodes CDR1 MDHEN and CDR2 SYDVKM. The CDR3 sequence: CASSFPGDRTQYF. The CDR3 nucleotides are TGTGCCAGCAGTTTCCCCGGGGATAGGACCCAGTACTTC.

The chain carries TRBV14 and TRBJ1-2, with 8 bases fitting TRBD1. The CDR3 extends over 12 amino acids. Germline V lookup: CDR1 SGHDN, CDR2 FVKESK. Trimming at V came to 4 bases and at J to 8 bases, leaving 3 bases not matched to a gene. Here the CDR3 reads CASSPDRGGYTF. For the CDR3, the DNA is TGTGCCAGCAGCCCAGACAGGGGCGGCTACACCTTC.

The rearrangement uses TRBV5-5 and TRBJ2-7; D is undetermined. V was cut by 1 base and J by 4 bases, with 6 bases left in between. CDR1 is SGHKS, CDR2 YYEKEE, per germline (reference sequence). This CDR3 is built from 12 residues. The CDR3 loop reads CASSLLRYEQYF. CDR3 in DNA: TGTGCCAGCAGCTTGCTCCGTTACGAGCAGTACTTC. Full variable domain (outside the CDR3, taken from reference TRBV5-5 and TRBJ2-7): DAGVTQSPTHLIKTRGQQVTLRCSPISGHKSVSWYQQVLGQGPQFIFQYYEKEERGRGNFPDRFSARQFPNYSSELNVNALLLGDSALYLCASSLLRYEQYFGPGTRLTVT.

This rearrangement joins TRBV2 to TRBJ2-1, with TRBD2 identical over 7 bases. The V segment lost 4 bases and the J segment 4 bases; nucleotides outside the gene matches: 1. The CDR3 covers 13 residues. The germline V gene encodes CDR1 SNHLY and CDR2 FYNNEI. DNA of the CDR3: TGTGCCAGCAGTGTCGGGGGGTACAATGAGCAGTTCTTC. This encodes CASSVGGYNEQFF.